These 18 T cell receptor beta chains came from one sample sequenced in a study of glioma-infiltrating T cells. Amplification of TCR alpha and beta CDR3 regions from RNA used iRepertoire nested multiplex PCR. TCRdb re-analysed the multiplex PCR reads in MiXCR, keeping a single row per CDR3 protein. Counted here are more than 95,000 distinct CDR3 sequences, less than 30% occurring once; the ten biggest clones make up about 40%. The source material was glioma tissue, nonneoplastic brain tissue, or PBMCs (not recorded which). The source is a human donor with low-grade glioma or glioblastoma, undergoing nonglioma brain surgery, or in good health (not recorded which).

This clonotype was detected only once. The V and J genes are TRBV9 and TRBJ2-5; D tentatively fits TRBD1 or TRBD2 (6 bases each). The CDR3 sequence is 13 residues long. Germline CDR1 and CDR2: SGDLS and YYNGEE. V was pared by 5 bases and J by 5 bases, with 13 bases between. CDR3 bases: TGTGCCAGCAGGGGGGGCAGCGGGGAGACCCAGTACTTC. Residues: CASRGGSGETQYF.

This clonotype was seen at least ten times. Here the CDR3 reads CASSLGLFVNQPQHF. The CDR3 nucleotides are TGTGCCAGCAGTTTAGGGCTCTTTGTAAATCAGCCCCAGCATTTT. This sequence joins TRBV28 and TRBJ1-5; D remains unclear. This CDR3 is 15 amino acids long. CDR1 is MDHEN, CDR2 SYDVKM, per germline. V was trimmed by 2 bases and J by 4 bases, leaving 12 bases between them.

This clonotype was detected ten times or more. The gene calls are TRBV20-1 and TRBJ1-1, with 7 bases matching TRBD1. This CDR3 has 15 residues. Germline values: CDR1 DFQATT, CDR2 SNEGSKA (reference sequence). Unmatched junction bases numbered 9, after V lost 4 bases and J lost 1 base. The CDR3 bases are TGCAGTGCTATCTCCGACAGGGCGGCGAACACTGAAGCTTTCTTT. Residues: CSAISDRAANTEAFF.

A note on this clonotype: This could be a read error, since a much larger clone is one nucleotide away. V usage is TRBV7-2 and J usage is TRBJ1-1, with a possible D match to TRBD1 (5 bases). CDR3 length: 14 residues. CDR1 and CDR2 from the germline V gene are SGHTA and FQGNSA. CDR3: CDSSPMGVTAEAFF. The DNA of the CDR3 is TGTGACAGCAGCCCCATGGGGGTAACCGCTGAAGCTTTCTTT. Full variable domain (missing parts from reference TRBV7-2 and TRBJ1-1): GAGVSQSPSNKVTEKGKDVELRCDPISGHTALYWYRQSLGQGLEFLIYFQGNSAPDKSGLPSDRFSAERTGGSVSTLTIQRTQQEDSAVYLCDSSPMGVTAEAFFGQGTRLTVV.

This chain's CDR3 is CASSPGGRYNEQFF. DNA for the CDR3: TGTGCCAGTAGCCCGGGGGGGCGCTACAATGAGCAGTTCTTC. The V and J genes are TRBV19 and TRBJ2-1, with TRBD2 matching 8 bases. The germline CDR1 and CDR2 sequences are LNHDA and SQIVND (reference sequence). The length of the CDR3 is 14 residues. The ends lost 6 bases at V and 3 bases at J; junction bases unmatched: 4.

The V call is TRBV20-1, the J call TRBJ1-2; D is unclear. This CDR3 contains 10 residues. CDR1 and CDR2 (germline): DFQATT, SNEGSKA (reference sequence). Trimming cost V 8 bases and J 5 bases, with 9 bases left between them. The CDR3, as DNA: TGCAGTTCCTTCTTTTATGGCTACACCTTC. Its protein is CSSFFYGYTF.

This clonotype was observed at least ten times. CDR3 in amino acids: CASKPGQGATGELFF. CDR3 in DNA: TGTGCCAGCAAACCGGGACAGGGTGCCACCGGGGAGCTGTTTTTT. The V gene is TRBV12-3 or TRBV12-4, the J gene TRBJ2-2; 9 bases are a match to TRBD1. CDR3 length: 15 residues. J lost 4 bases, V lost 7 bases, and 7 bases had no gene match.

This chain connects TRBV12-3 or TRBV12-4 to TRBJ1-2; D gene ambiguous. The CDR3 totals 12 residues. Trimming took 3 bases from V and 6 from J, leaving 8 bases between them. This CDR3 reads CASSFGGNGYTF. CDR3 bases: TGTGCCAGCAGTTTTGGAGGGAATGGCTACACCTTC.

This clonotype was recorded at least ten times. The genes are TRBV11-3 and TRBJ2-5, with D hard to call. The germline gives CDR1 SGHNT, CDR2 YENEEA. The CDR3 is made up of 14 amino acids. Trimming removed 2 bases at V and 0 bases at J, with 7 bases between. CDR3 sequence: CASSLTRNQETQYF. CDR3 in DNA: TGTGCCAGCAGCTTAACGCGAAACCAAGAGACCCAGTACTTC.

The chain carries TRBV27 and TRBJ1-1, with 8 bases that match TRBD1. This CDR3 is 14 amino acids long. Per germline, CDR1 MNHEY and CDR2 SMNVEV (reference sequence). The junction had 9 bases not matched to a gene; V was cut back by 6 bases and J by 6 bases. CDR3 coding DNA: TGTGCCAGCAGCAATATCCTGACAGGGGCTGAAGCTTTCTTT. It encodes CASSNILTGAEAFF.

This chain joins TRBV5-4 and TRBJ2-2; D perhaps matches TRBD1 (6 bases). Trimming stripped 1 base from V and 4 bases from J, with 14 bases between. This CDR3 is 16 amino acids long. CDR1 and CDR2 from the germline V gene are SGHNT and YYREEE (reference sequence). CDR3 in DNA: TGTGCCAGCAGCTTGTTAGTTACAGGGAGCACCGGGGAGCTGTTTTTT. Translation: CASSLLVTGSTGELFF.

The V call is TRBV2, the J call TRBJ2-4; no definite D call. The CDR3 covers 17 residues. Germline values: CDR1 SNHLY, CDR2 FYNNEI. V lost 6 bases and J 0 bases, leaving 18 bases between the germline ends. The CDR3 is CASSPRSWVLAKNIQYF. The CDR3 DNA follows: TGTGCCAGCAGCCCTAGGTCATGGGTACTAGCCAAAAACATTCAGTACTTC.

The table lists this clonotype with a few counts. The rearrangement joins TRBV12-3 or TRBV12-4 to TRBJ1-1, with D possibly matching TRBD1 (5 bases). The CDR3 covers 12 residues. Trimming left V 6 bases short and J 11 bases short, with 16 bases between. CDR3 region: CASSSLRGGAFF. The CDR3, as DNA: TGTGCCAGCAGCAGCCTTCGGGGGGGGGCTTTCTTT.

The chain employs TRBV12-3 or TRBV12-4 and TRBJ2-4; weak D call: TRBD1 (5 bases). The CDR3 totals 13 residues. Trimming stripped 8 bases from V and 8 bases from J, with 16 bases between. The CDR3 protein is CASSDTPRDIQYF. CDR3 bases: TGTGCCAGCTCGGACACCCCTCGCGACATTCAGTACTTC.

CDR3 sequence: CASSFGGAENTIYF. The CDR3 DNA reads as TGTGCCAGCAGTTTTGGTGGCGCGGAAAACACCATATATTTT. The chain joins TRBV12-3 or TRBV12-4 to TRBJ1-3; D uncertain. The CDR3 length is 14 residues. V dropped 3 bases and J dropped 6 bases, with 12 bases sitting between them.

This clonotype has a handful of counts. The J gene is TRBJ1-5, the V gene TRBV19, with a weak D call TRBD1 (6 bases). Germline CDR1 LNHDA, CDR2 SQIVND (reference sequence). This CDR3 region has 13 residues. V was pared by 7 bases and J by 2 bases, with 9 bases between. DNA for the CDR3: TGTGCCAGTAACAGGGATGGCAATCAGCCCCAGCATTTT. This codes for CASNRDGNQPQHF.

V is TRBV7-2 and J is TRBJ1-2; TRBD1 is a possible D gene (6 bases). The CDR3 consists of 16 residues. The germline CDR1 and CDR2 sequences are SGHTA and FQGNSA. Trimming pared 4 bases from V and 7 bases from J, leaving 22 bases between. Here the CDR3 reads CASSSASSGHLIGYTF. CDR3 DNA: TGTGCCAGCAGCTCTGCGTCATCGGGACATCTAATTGGCTACACCTTC.

This clonotype was picked up a small number of times. The chain recombines TRBV29-1 with TRBJ1-4; D uncertain. Germline V gene lookup returns CDR1 SQVTM and CDR2 ANQGSEA. CDR3 length: 13 residues. Between the trimmed V and J ends, which lost 4 bases and 7 bases, there was a span of 13 bases. The CDR3 protein is CSVGPTASEKLFF. The CDR3 bases are TGCAGCGTTGGCCCCACCGCAAGTGAAAAACTGTTTTTT.